The entry below describes one TCR beta chain. How the authors handled the data: Using reference gene primer amplification, nucleated cell counts were estimated. Profiled with immunoSEQ multiplex PCR; TCRdb holds only in-frame clones, not every one. V and J calls and clone size are those listed in that table; D and trimming were worked out from the DNA. The sample records around 93,000 clones, around 81% being singletons. This sample is part of a study of blood T cell repertoires in COVID-19. Study details: Specimens from acute and convalescent COVID-19 originated in the United States, Italy and Spain. T cells, B-cell-depleted T cells, or PBMCs supplied cDNA or gDNA.

This CDR3 region has 15 residues. The V and J ends lost 4 bases and 1 base, in that order; junction bases with no gene match: 5. The V gene's germline CDR1 is SNHLY and CDR2 FYNNEI. The V gene is TRBV2, the J gene TRBJ2-5, with 8 bases aligning to TRBD1. The sequencing sample was made of peripheral blood. This clonotype was sampled from a man aged 55 to 70 with acute or convalescent COVID-19. CDR3 in amino acids: CASSGLRGPQETQYF. The CDR3 nucleotides read TGTGCCAGCAGTGGACTCAGGGGGCCCCAAGAGACCCAGTACTTC.